Listed below are T cell receptor beta chains from one sample, sequenced in a study of cytotoxic CD8 clonotypes in ibrutinib-treated CLL. Data came from immunoSEQ multiplex PCR; TCRdb stores just in-frame clones and leaves some out. This table holds about 45,000 clones, roughly 76% found once. Sequencing used PBMCs, obtained after 12 months of ibrutinib treatment. Receptors were obtained from a human donor with chronic lymphocytic leukemia. Each CDR3 is given with its conserved first and last residue. The order of the fields is J gene, clone size, V gene, D gene, CDR3 protein. A D gene is named only where the DNA matches it firmly. Clone size is shown for a subset of rows, as once, few, many or a class of expanded clone.

TRBJ2-5	few	TRBV29-1	NA	CSVTIGGLQETQYF
TRBJ1-2	NA	TRBV4-1	NA	CASSQDSLDRWLYGYTF
TRBJ1-1	NA	TRBV6-1	NA	CASSEAGESTGRTEAFF
TRBJ2-3	NA	TRBV5-1	TRBD1	CASSGGQGPYTDTQYF
TRBJ1-2	NA	TRBV7-3	NA	CASSFGGVDGYGYTF
TRBJ2-5	few	TRBV15	TRBD1	CATSRATGQGGETQYF
TRBJ1-1	NA	TRBV6-5	NA	CASSYALGMNTEAFF
TRBJ2-7	NA	TRBV5-1	NA	CASSMGAEQYF
TRBJ1-1	NA	TRBV7-8	TRBD1	CASSLLGGQNTEAFF
TRBJ1-6	NA	TRBV11-2	NA	CASTNRRQSSYNSPLHF
TRBJ1-2	few	TRBV9	NA	CASSVPQSVRHGYTF
TRBJ1-1	NA	TRBV13	TRBD1	CASILPGGAEAFF
TRBJ2-7	NA	TRBV5-6	TRBD1	CASSLSDRGFIRQYF
TRBJ2-7	NA	TRBV7-3	TRBD1	CASSPFRDSLKQYF
TRBJ1-2	NA	TRBV7-3	NA	CASSPSPRPLYGYTF
TRBJ1-1	few	TRBV27	NA	CASSPRPGTPTEAFF
TRBJ2-4	NA	TRBV14	TRBD2	CASSQGGLAGAKNIQYF
TRBJ1-1	few	TRBV7-9	NA	CASTSSVEAFF
TRBJ1-5	NA	TRBV6-1	TRBD1	CASSGDRVQPQHF
TRBJ1-3	few	TRBV11-2	TRBD1	CASSLGPDRGFSGNTIYF
TRBJ1-2	NA	TRBV5-6	NA	CASSWGASYGYTF
TRBJ1-4	NA	TRBV5-1	NA	CASSLDGQGGIELFF
TRBJ1-6	few	TRBV2	TRBD1	CASSAETDRASSPLHF
TRBJ2-1	NA	TRBV6-5	TRBD1	CASSYSGTVQFF
TRBJ2-7	NA	TRBV7-6	TRBD1	CASSLGQGSGEQYF
TRBJ1-2	NA	TRBV18	NA	CASSPPSGGSPYGYTF
TRBJ2-7	NA	TRBV10-3	NA	CAISVVTGLTYEQYF